This TCR beta chain was identified during a study of blood T cells in healthy people across ages. In the study overall: In model experiments, template switching was able to capture about one barcoded beta molecule for every two T cells that were present.

Sample-barcoded 5' priming and a J-beta primer mix drove a second PCR of about 6 to 11 cycles. Each CDR3 protein gets one entry after TCRdb re-called the 5' RACE reads with MiXCR. The table includes 350,000 to 450,000 distinct CDR3 sequences, approximately 52% detected once. This CDR3 spans 15 amino acids. V was clipped by 3 bases and J by 5 bases, with 15 bases between them. From germline, CDR1 is SEHNR and CDR2 FQNEAQ (reference sequence). The rearrangement links TRBV7-9 to TRBJ2-3, with a weak D call TRBD2 (5 bases). This clonotype was sampled from a man between 60 and 75 years old in good health. Input material: blood. As DNA, the CDR3 is TGTGCCAGCAGCTTCCAGCGGAGTCGGGGAGATACGCAGTATTTT. This translates into CASSFQRSRGDTQYF.